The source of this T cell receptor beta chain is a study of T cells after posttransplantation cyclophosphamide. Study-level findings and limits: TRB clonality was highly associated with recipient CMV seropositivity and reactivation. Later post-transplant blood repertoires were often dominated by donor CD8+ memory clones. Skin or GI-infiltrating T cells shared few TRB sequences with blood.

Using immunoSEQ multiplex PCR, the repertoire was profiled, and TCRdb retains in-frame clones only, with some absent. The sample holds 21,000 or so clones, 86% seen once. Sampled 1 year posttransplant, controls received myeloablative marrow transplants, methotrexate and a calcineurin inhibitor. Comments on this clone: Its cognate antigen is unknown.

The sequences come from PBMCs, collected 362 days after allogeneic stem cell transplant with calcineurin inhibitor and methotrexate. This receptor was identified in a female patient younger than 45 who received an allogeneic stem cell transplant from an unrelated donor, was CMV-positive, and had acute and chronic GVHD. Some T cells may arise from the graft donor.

DNA for the CDR3: TGTGCCAGCAGTTATGGGACAGGGTGGTATGGGGAGCAGTTCTTC. Protein sequence: CASSYGTGWYGEQFF. The chain recombines TRBV5-4 with TRBJ2-1; 9 bases are a match to TRBD1. From germline, CDR1 is SGHNT and CDR2 YYREEE (reference sequence). The CDR3 length is 15 residues. After removal of 5 bases from V and 10 bases from J, the junction contained 13 bases not matched to a gene.